Shown below are 14 T cell receptor beta chains from a single sample sequenced in a study of CD8 T cells in Susac syndrome (dated by TCRdb to about 2019). The library was generated by the immunoSEQ multiplex PCR assay. RNA was extracted using the RNeasy kit, and roughly 0.45 to 1 ug of the RNA was reverse transcribed with random hexamers. In TCRdb, the public reads were trimmed at Q25 with fastp and aligned with MiXCR, with productive beta chains retained. Records with the same CDR3 protein are collapsed into one entry carrying the most frequent genes and DNA. The sample contains approximately 150,000 distinct CDR3 sequences, less than 95% of them found a single time. The ten biggest clones cover roughly 0.1% of the sample. Sequenced sample: CD4+ T cells from PBMCs. The origin of the receptors is a human donor with multiple sclerosis.

V and J are TRBV30 and TRBJ2-1, with 10 positions matching TRBD1. The CDR3 consists of 16 residues. V was clipped by 5 bases and J by 0 bases; unmatched bases: 7. Germline CDR1 reads GTSNPN; CDR2 reads SVGIG (reference sequence). CDR3 in amino acids: CAWHPGQGSSYNEQFF. The CDR3, as DNA: TGTGCCTGGCACCCGGGACAGGGGAGCTCCTACAATGAGCAGTTCTTC.

This chain links TRBV6-6 with TRBJ2-7; either TRBD1 or TRBD2 may supply D (5 bases each). CDR3 length: 13 residues. Trimming cost V 8 bases and J 0 bases, with 11 bases left between them. Germline CDR1 reads MNHNY; CDR2 reads SVGAGI (reference sequence). The CDR3 loop reads CASVRDGSYEQYF. The DNA of the CDR3 is TGTGCCAGCGTCCGGGACGGCTCCTACGAGCAGTACTTC.

The V call is TRBV5-4, the J call TRBJ2-5; TRBD1 might be the D (8 bases). The CDR3 sequence is 13 residues long. V lost 4 bases and J lost 7, with 14 bases in between. CDR1 is SGHNT, CDR2 YYREEE, per germline (reference sequence). DNA of the CDR3: TGTGCCAGCAGCCTGACAGGGGAGGGGACCCAGTACTTC. It specifies CASSLTGEGTQYF.

The chain joins TRBV20-1 to TRBJ1-4, with D perhaps matching TRBD1 (5 bases). Trimming left V 3 bases short and J 4 bases short, with 21 bases between. Germline CDR1 and CDR2: DFQATT and SNEGSKA (reference sequence). This CDR3 is 17 amino acids long. The DNA of the CDR3 is TGCAGTGCTAGGCCACGGCCGGGGCACCTCTTTAATGAAAAACTGTTTTTT. Protein sequence: CSARPRPGHLFNEKLFF.

The chain carries TRBV11-2 and TRBJ1-3; D gene ambiguous. The CDR3 is made up of 15 amino acids. In germline, CDR1 is SGHAT, CDR2 FQNNGV. The germline V and J ends were trimmed by 1 base and 0 bases, with 7 bases remaining between them. Here the CDR3 DNA reads TGTGCCAGCAGCTTAGGTGGGAGCTCTGGAAACACCATATATTTT. Translation gives CASSLGGSSGNTIYF.

The CDR3 region has the DNA TGTGCCACCACCCAGGGGGAGGCTGGGGCCAACGTCCTGACTTTC. This translates into CATTQGEAGANVLTF. The J gene is TRBJ2-6, the V gene TRBV15, with D possibly TRBD1 on 7 matching bases. Per the germline V gene, CDR1 is LNHNV and CDR2 is YYDKDF (reference sequence). V lost 7 bases to trimming and J lost 2 bases, with 12 bases between them. The CDR3 length is 15 residues.

Here the CDR3 reads CSARDPAGGGTGELFF. Written as DNA, the CDR3 is TGCAGTGCTAGAGATCCTGCGGGAGGGGGCACCGGGGAGCTGTTTTTT. The chain combines TRBV20-1 with TRBJ2-2; 9 bases agree with TRBD2. Germline trimming cut 0 bases from V and 4 bases from J; bases unmatched to any gene: 6. Germline CDR1 and CDR2: DFQATT and SNEGSKA (reference sequence). The CDR3 totals 16 residues.

This clonotype is a singleton in its sample. This chain uses TRBV5-4 with TRBJ2-7; D possibly uses TRBD1 or TRBD2 (7 bases each). The CDR3 has 15 residues. The V gene lost 0 bases and the J gene lost 2 bases, with 12 bases spanning the gap. CDR1 is SGHNT and CDR2 is YYREEE in the germline V gene (reference sequence). CDR3 nucleotide sequence: TGTGCCAGCAGCTTGGTTGGGAGGGGGCCCTACGAGCAGTACTTC. This gives the protein CASSLVGRGPYEQYF.

The chain uses TRBV12-3 or TRBV12-4 and TRBJ1-1; D is unclear. CDR3 length: 14 amino acids. V lost 0 bases to trimming and J lost 2 bases, with 7 bases between them. CDR3 DNA: TGTGCCAGCAGTTTAGCGCGGGATAACACTGAAGCTTTCTTT. It yields the protein CASSLARDNTEAFF.

The chain carries TRBV9 and TRBJ2-5; TRBD2 aligns across 10 bases. This CDR3 contains 18 residues. Unmatched junction bases numbered 9, after V lost 0 bases and J lost 1 base. Germline V gives CDR1 SGDLS, CDR2 YYNGEE. The CDR3 DNA reads TGTGCCAGCAGCGTAGCCCTAGCGGGAGAAGGACTCCAAGAGACCCAGTACTTC. This translates into CASSVALAGEGLQETQYF.

The CDR3 nucleotides read TGTGCCAGTAGTATTGGGAGGGGCTACGAGCAGTACTTC. Translated: CASSIGRGYEQYF. V usage is TRBV19 and J usage is TRBJ2-7; 7 bases line up with TRBD2. J gave up 3 bases and V 3 bases, and 2 bases lay outside the gene matches. The CDR3 sequence is 13 residues long. CDR1 is LNHDA and CDR2 is SQIVND in the germline V gene (reference sequence).

The J gene is TRBJ2-6, the V gene TRBV30; D may match TRBD1 or TRBD2 (5 bases each). Germline assignment: CDR1 GTSNPN and CDR2 SVGIG (reference sequence). V lost 4 bases and J lost 1, with 17 bases in between. There are 17 residues in the CDR3. CDR3 residues: CAWTRGRSRSGANVLTF. In nucleotides, the CDR3 is TGTGCCTGGACCCGGGGCAGGTCAAGGTCTGGGGCCAACGTCCTGACTTTC.

The chain carries TRBV2 and TRBJ2-4; D perhaps matches TRBD2 (5 bases). This CDR3 has 13 amino acids. V lost 4 bases and J 9 bases, leaving 13 bases between the germline ends. Germline V gives CDR1 SNHLY, CDR2 FYNNEI. CDR3 residues: CASSAVGGSIQYF. The CDR3 bases are TGTGCCAGCAGTGCGGTGGGTGGGAGCATTCAGTACTTC.

This sequence joins TRBV20-1 and TRBJ2-5; D not certain. The CDR3 is 13 amino acids. Germline V gives CDR1 DFQATT, CDR2 SNEGSKA (reference sequence). Trimming pared 2 bases from V and 5 bases from J, leaving 12 bases between. The CDR3 coding sequence is TGCAGTGCTAGACAGTATCTGGGGGAGACCCAGTACTTC. Translation gives CSARQYLGETQYF.